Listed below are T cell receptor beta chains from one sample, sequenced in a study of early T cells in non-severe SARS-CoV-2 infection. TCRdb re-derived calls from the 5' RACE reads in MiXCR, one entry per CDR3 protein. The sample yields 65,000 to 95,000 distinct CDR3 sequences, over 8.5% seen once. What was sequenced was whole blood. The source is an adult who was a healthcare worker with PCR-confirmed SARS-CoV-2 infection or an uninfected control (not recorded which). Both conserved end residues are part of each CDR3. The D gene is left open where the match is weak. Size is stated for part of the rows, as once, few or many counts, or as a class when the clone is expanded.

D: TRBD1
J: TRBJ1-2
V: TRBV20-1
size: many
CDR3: CSPQGNYGYTF
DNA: TGCAGCCCACAGGGGAACTATGGCTACACCTTC

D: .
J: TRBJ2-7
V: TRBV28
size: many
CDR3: CASTQDGHSYEQYF
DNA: TGTGCCAGCACTCAGGACGGTCACTCCTACGAGCAGTACTTC

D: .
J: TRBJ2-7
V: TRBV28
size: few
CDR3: CASSLGGTGYEQYF
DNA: TGTGCCAGCAGTTTAGGGGGGACCGGGTACGAGCAGTACTTC

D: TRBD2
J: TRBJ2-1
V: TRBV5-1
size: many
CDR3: CASSPMTDREGNEQFF
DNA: TGCGCCAGCAGCCCTATGACTGACCGGGAGGGCAATGAGCAGTTCTTC

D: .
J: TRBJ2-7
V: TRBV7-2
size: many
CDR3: CASSVKTGYEQYF
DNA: TGTGCCAGCAGCGTTAAGACGGGTTACGAGCAGTACTTC

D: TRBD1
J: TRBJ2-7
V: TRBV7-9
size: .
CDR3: CASSSRDSQYEQYF
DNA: TGTGCCAGCAGCTCCCGGGACAGTCAATACGAGCAGTACTTC

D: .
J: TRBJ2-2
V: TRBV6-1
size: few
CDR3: CASSAPLRAAHYTGELFF
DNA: TGTGCCAGCAGTGCCCCGCTCCGGGCAGCCCATTATACCGGGGAGCTGTTTTTT

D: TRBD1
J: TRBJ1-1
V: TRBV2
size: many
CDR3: CASRRDRGLNTEAFF
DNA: TGTGCCAGCAGGCGGGACAGGGGGCTAAACACTGAAGCTTTCTTT

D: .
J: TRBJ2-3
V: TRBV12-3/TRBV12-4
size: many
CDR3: CASSTGLSTDTQYF
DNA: TGTGCCAGCAGTACGGGACTCAGCACAGATACGCAGTATTTT

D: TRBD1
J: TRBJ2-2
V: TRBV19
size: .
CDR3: CASSMTGFTGELFF
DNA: TGTGCCAGTAGTATGACAGGGTTCACCGGGGAGCTGTTTTTT

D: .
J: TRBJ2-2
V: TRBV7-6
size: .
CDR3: CASSLRELSNTGELFF
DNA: TGTGCCAGCAGCTTAAGGGAATTGTCGAACACCGGGGAGCTGTTTTTT

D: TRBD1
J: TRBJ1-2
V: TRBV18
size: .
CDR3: CASSPYRGENGYTF
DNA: TGTGCCAGCTCACCATACAGGGGGGAGAACGGCTACACCTTC

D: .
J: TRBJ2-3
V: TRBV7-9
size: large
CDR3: CASSSWTVSREDTQYF
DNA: TGTGCCAGCAGCTCTTGGACTGTTTCAAGAGAAGATACGCAGTATTTT

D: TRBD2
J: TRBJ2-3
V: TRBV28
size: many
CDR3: CASSPRLAGVAADTQYF
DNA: TGTGCCAGCAGTCCTAGACTAGCGGGAGTGGCCGCAGATACGCAGTATTTT

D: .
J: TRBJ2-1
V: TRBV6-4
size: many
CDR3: CASSDDTGSYNEQFF
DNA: TGTGCCAGCAGTGACGACACAGGCTCCTACAATGAGCAGTTCTTC

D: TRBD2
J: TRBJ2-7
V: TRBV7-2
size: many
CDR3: CASTLTAGVSYEQYF
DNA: TGTGCCAGTACCCTTACGGCGGGGGTTTCCTACGAGCAGTACTTC

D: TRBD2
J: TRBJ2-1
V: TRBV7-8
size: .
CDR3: CASSLGGLAVYNEQFF
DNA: TGTGCCAGCAGCTTAGGCGGCCTAGCGGTCTACAATGAGCAGTTCTTC

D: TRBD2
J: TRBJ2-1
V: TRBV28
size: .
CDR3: CATTGRANEQFF
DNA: TGTGCCACCACCGGGAGGGCCAATGAGCAGTTCTTC

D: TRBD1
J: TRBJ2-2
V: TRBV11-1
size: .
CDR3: CASSRRDSSVHTGELFF
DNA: TGTGCCAGCAGTCGCCGGGACAGCTCGGTTCACACCGGGGAGCTGTTTTTT

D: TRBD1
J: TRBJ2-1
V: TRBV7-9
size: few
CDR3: CASSRDSSYNEQFF
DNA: TGTGCCAGCAGCCGGGACAGCTCCTACAATGAGCAGTTCTTC

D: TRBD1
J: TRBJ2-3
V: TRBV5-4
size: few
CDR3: CASSQGQGRADTQYF
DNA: TGTGCCAGCAGCCAGGGACAGGGGAGGGCAGATACGCAGTATTTT

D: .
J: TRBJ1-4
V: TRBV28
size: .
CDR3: CASTVSNEKLFF
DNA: TGTGCCAGCACGGTTTCTAATGAAAAACTGTTTTTT

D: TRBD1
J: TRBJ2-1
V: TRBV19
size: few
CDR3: CASSGTGGPNEQFF
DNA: TGTGCCAGTTCGGGGACAGGGGGACCCAATGAGCAGTTCTTC

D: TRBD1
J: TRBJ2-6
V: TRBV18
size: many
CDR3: CASSPIIQGAGANVLTF
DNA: TGTGCCAGCTCACCGATTATACAGGGGGCTGGGGCCAACGTCCTGACTTTC

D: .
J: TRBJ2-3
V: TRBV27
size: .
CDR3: CASSSKGWGTDTQYF
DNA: TGTGCCAGCAGTTCGAAGGGATGGGGCACAGATACGCAGTATTTT

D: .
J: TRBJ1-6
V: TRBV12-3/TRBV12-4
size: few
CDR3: CASSLRQGLHF
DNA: TGTGCCAGCAGTTTAAGGCAGGGCCTCCACTTT

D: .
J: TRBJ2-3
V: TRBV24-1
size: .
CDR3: CATGGGMADTQYF
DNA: TGTGCCACGGGTGGCGGGATGGCAGATACGCAGTATTTT

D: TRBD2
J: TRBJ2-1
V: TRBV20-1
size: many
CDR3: CSAAGLAGNGEQFF
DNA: TGCAGTGCTGCGGGACTAGCGGGAAATGGTGAGCAGTTCTTC

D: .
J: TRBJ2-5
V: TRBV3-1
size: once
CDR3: CASSQVLLTVPIQYF
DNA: TGTGCCAGCAGCCAAGTTCTCTTGACAGTACCAATTCAGTACTTC

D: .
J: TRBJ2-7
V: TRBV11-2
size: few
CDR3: CASSQDRRGYEQYF
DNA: TGTGCCAGCAGCCAAGACAGGAGGGGCTACGAGCAGTACTTC

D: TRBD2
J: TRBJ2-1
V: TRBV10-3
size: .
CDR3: CAIRESGRDEQFF
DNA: TGTGCCATCAGAGAAAGCGGGAGAGATGAGCAGTTCTTC

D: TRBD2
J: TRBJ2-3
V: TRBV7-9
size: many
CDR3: CASGSSGAGTDTQYF
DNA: TGTGCCAGCGGGTCTAGCGGAGCAGGCACAGATACGCAGTATTTT

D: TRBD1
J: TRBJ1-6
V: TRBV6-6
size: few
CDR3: CASTDRVINSPLHF
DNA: TGTGCCAGCACGGACAGGGTGATCAATTCACCCCTCCACTTT

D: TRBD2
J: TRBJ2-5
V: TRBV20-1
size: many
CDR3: CSARSLAGRGETQYF
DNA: TGCAGTGCTAGATCGCTAGCGGGTAGGGGGGAGACCCAGTACTTC

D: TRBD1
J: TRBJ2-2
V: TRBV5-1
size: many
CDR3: CASSFGQGTGELFF
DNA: TGCGCCAGCAGCTTTGGACAGGGCACCGGGGAGCTGTTTTTT

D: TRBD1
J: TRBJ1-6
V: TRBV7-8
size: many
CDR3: CASRQGPNNSPLHF
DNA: TGTGCCTCACGACAGGGACCGAATAATTCACCCCTCCACTTT

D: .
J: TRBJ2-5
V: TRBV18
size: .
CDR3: CASSLYNQETQYF
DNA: TGTGCCAGCTCACTCTACAATCAAGAGACCCAGTACTTC

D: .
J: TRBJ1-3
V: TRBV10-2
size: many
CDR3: CASSESGSGNTIYF
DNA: TGCGCCAGCAGTGAGTCGGGGTCTGGAAACACCATATATTTT

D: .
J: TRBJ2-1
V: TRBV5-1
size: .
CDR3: CASSLDPRYNEQFF
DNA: TGCGCCAGCAGCTTGGACCCTCGATACAATGAGCAGTTCTTC

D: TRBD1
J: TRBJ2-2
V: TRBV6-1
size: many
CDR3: CASSAGTGSAGELFF
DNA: TGTGCCAGCAGTGCCGGGACAGGGTCCGCCGGGGAGCTGTTTTTT

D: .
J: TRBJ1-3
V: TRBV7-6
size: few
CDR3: CASSSRTASSGNTIYF
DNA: TGTGCCAGCAGCTCCCGGACAGCGAGCTCTGGAAACACCATATATTTT

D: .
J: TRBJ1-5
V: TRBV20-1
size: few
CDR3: CSATYSNRGHQPQHF
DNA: TGCAGTGCAACCTACTCCAATCGGGGTCATCAGCCCCAGCATTTT

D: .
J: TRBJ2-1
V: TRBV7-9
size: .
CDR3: CASSLNPPFRHNEQFF
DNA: TGTGCCAGCAGCTTAAACCCCCCATTCCGACACAATGAGCAGTTCTTC

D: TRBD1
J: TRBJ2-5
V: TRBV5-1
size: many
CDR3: CASSSGQGETQYF
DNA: TGCGCCAGCAGCTCGGGACAGGGAGAGACCCAGTACTTC

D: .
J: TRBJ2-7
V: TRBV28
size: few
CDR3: CASSLIIYEQYF
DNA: TGTGCCAGCAGTTTAATCATTTACGAGCAGTACTTC

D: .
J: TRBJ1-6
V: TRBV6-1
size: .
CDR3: CAIRTAFNNSPLHF
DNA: TGTGCCATCCGGACAGCATTTAATAATTCACCCCTCCACTTT

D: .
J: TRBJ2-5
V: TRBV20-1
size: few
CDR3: CSARGTAQETQYF
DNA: TGCAGTGCTAGAGGGACCGCTCAAGAGACCCAGTACTTC

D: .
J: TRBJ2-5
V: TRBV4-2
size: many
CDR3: CASSQDQGGETQYF
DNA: TGTGCCAGCAGCCAAGACCAAGGTGGAGAGACCCAGTACTTC

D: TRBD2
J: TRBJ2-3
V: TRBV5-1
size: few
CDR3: CASKSGGYSDTQYF
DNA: TGCGCCAGCAAAAGCGGGGGTTACTCGGATACGCAGTATTTT

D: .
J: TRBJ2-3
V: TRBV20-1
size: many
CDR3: CSATPGAGTDTQYF
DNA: TGCAGTGCCACCCCAGGGGCGGGCACAGATACGCAGTATTTT

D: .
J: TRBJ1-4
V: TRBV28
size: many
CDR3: CASSFPVGNEKLFF
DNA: TGTGCCAGCAGTTTCCCAGTCGGTAATGAAAAACTGTTTTTT

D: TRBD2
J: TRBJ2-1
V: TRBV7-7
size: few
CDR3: CASSLSGLVAGGGEQFF
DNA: TGTGCCAGCAGCTTATCAGGGCTGGTAGCGGGAGGGGGTGAGCAGTTCTTC

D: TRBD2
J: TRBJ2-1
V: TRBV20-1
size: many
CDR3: CSARASGRIYNEQFF
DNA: TGCAGTGCTAGAGCCAGCGGGAGAATCTACAATGAGCAGTTCTTC